These 32 T cell receptor beta chains came from one sample sequenced in a study of CD8 T cells in ankylosing spondylitis. Regarding the study as a whole: There was a TCR beta motif, made of fewer than 10 highly homologous variants, that appeared characteristic of ankylosing spondylitis blood.

Via MiXCR, TCRdb re-called the 5' RACE reads, giving one row per CDR3 protein. Of more than 400,000 distinct CDR3 sequences listed, approximately 5% are singletons. Antigen specificity for these receptors is unknown. Sequenced input: blood, either unsorted or a sorted T cell fraction (not recorded which). The receptors derive from a male donor with ankylosing spondylitis.

This clonotype was counted many times. J is TRBJ2-4 and V is TRBV5-1, with 10 bases fitting TRBD2. The V and J ends lost 0 bases and 0 bases, in that order; junction bases with no gene match: 9. The germline CDR1 and CDR2 sequences are SGHRS and YFSETQ. The CDR3 runs to 19 residues. This CDR3 reads CASSLEALAGVLAKNIQYF. The CDR3 DNA sequence: TGCGCCAGCAGCTTGGAAGCTCTAGCGGGAGTCCTAGCCAAAAACATTCAGTACTTC. Together with reference TRBV5-1 and TRBJ2-4, the CDR3 gives the full variable domain: KAGVTQTPRYLIKTRGQQVTLSCSPISGHRSVSWYQQTPGQGLQFLFEYFSETQRNKGNFPGRFSGRQFSNSRSEMNVSTLELGDSALYLCASSLEALAGVLAKNIQYFGAGTRLSVL.

This clonotype showed up many times. This chain uses TRBV5-1 with TRBJ1-1; 8 bases are shared with TRBD1. The CDR3 sequence is 14 residues long. Trimming at V came to 3 bases and at J to 1 base, leaving 2 bases not matched to a gene. CDR1 is SGHRS and CDR2 is YFSETQ in the germline V gene. This chain's CDR3 is CASSWDRWNTEAFF. The DNA of the CDR3 is TGCGCCAGCAGCTGGGACAGGTGGAACACTGAAGCTTTCTTT.

In its sample, this clonotype was seen many times. This sequence joins TRBV28 and TRBJ2-7, with D perhaps TRBD1 (5 bases). Trimming shortened V by 2 bases and J by 2 bases, and 7 bases separated the two germline ends. The CDR3 is made up of 13 amino acids. CDR1 and CDR2 from the germline V gene are MDHEN and SYDVKM. The CDR3 DNA is TGTGCCAGCAGTTTAGGGGCAGCCTACGAGCAGTACTTC. It translates to CASSLGAAYEQYF.

Many counts were recorded for this clonotype. The rearrangement joins TRBV6-2 or TRBV6-3 to TRBJ2-7; TRBD1 aligns across 7 bases. Trimming at V came to 2 bases and at J to 5 bases, leaving 12 bases not matched to a gene. The CDR3 loop spans 16 amino acids. Germline V gene sequence: CDR1 MNHEY, CDR2 SVGEGT. This CDR3 reads CASSYRPRGRDHEQYF. Here the CDR3 DNA reads TGTGCCAGCAGTTACCGGCCCAGGGGGAGAGACCACGAGCAGTACTTC.

This clonotype was found many times. Written as DNA, the CDR3 is TGTGCCAGCAGCTTTGCCAGGGTAGACACTGAAGCTTTCTTT. Protein: CASSFARVDTEAFF. V and J are TRBV7-2 and TRBJ1-1; tentatively, D is TRBD1 (5 bases). Trimming stripped 3 bases from V and 3 bases from J, with 11 bases between. The CDR3 runs to 14 residues. Germline CDR1 is SGHTA and CDR2 is FQGNSA. The variable domain in full, with the rest retrieved from reference TRBV7-2 and TRBJ1-1, is GAGVSQSPSNKVTEKGKDVELRCDPISGHTALYWYRQSLGQGLEFLIYFQGNSAPDKSGLPSDRFSAERTGGSVSTLTIQRTQQEDSAVYLCASSFARVDTEAFFGQGTRLTVV.

The chain combines TRBV5-1 with TRBJ1-2, with unresolved D. From germline, CDR1 is SGHRS and CDR2 YFSETQ. V dropped 0 bases and J dropped 5 bases, with 8 bases sitting between them. The CDR3 consists of 13 residues. The CDR3 DNA reads TGCGCCAGCAGCTTGGGTCTCAGATATGGCTACACCTTC. Protein: CASSLGLRYGYTF.

This sequence joins TRBV28 and TRBJ2-7, with D perhaps given as TRBD1 or TRBD2 (5 bases each). V was clipped by 4 bases and J by 2 bases, with 24 bases between them. In germline, CDR1 is MDHEN, CDR2 SYDVKM. This CDR3 spans 18 amino acids. CDR3 nucleotide sequence: TGTGCCAGCAGTTCGCCCCCCTCAGTAGGGACGTCTCCCTACGAGCAGTACTTC. This encodes CASSSPPSVGTSPYEQYF.

This clonotype was seen many times. CDR3 residues: CSTTSYGYTF. DNA for the CDR3: TGCAGTACAACAAGCTATGGCTACACCTTC. The rearrangement uses TRBV20-1 and TRBJ1-2; no clear D. The CDR3 sequence is 10 residues long. Looked up from germline, CDR1 is DFQATT and CDR2 is SNEGSKA (reference sequence). Trimming left V 8 bases short and J 4 bases short, with 8 bases between.

The chain uses TRBV5-1 and TRBJ2-1; no clear D. This CDR3 contains 16 residues. The germline V gene has CDR1 SGHRS and CDR2 YFSETQ. Trimming cost V 4 bases and J 4 bases, with 18 bases left between them. CDR3 in DNA: TGCGCCAGCAGCCAAACCCTCCTCGGGCCTTACAATGAGCAGTTCTTC. Encoded protein: CASSQTLLGPYNEQFF. The full variable domain, in which reference TRBV5-1 and TRBJ2-1 provide the parts outside the CDR3, is KAGVTQTPRYLIKTRGQQVTLSCSPISGHRSVSWYQQTPGQGLQFLFEYFSETQRNKGNFPGRFSGRQFSNSRSEMNVSTLELGDSALYLCASSQTLLGPYNEQFFGPGTRLTVL.

The chain is built from TRBV18 and TRBJ2-3; weak D call: TRBD2 (5 bases). Germline values: CDR1 KGHSH, CDR2 LQKENI. This CDR3 region has 15 residues. Trimming took off 0 bases at V and 3 bases at J, with 10 bases between the two ends. CDR3 sequence reads: CASSPPSRGTDTQYF. DNA of the CDR3: TGTGCCAGCTCACCACCTTCACGCGGGACAGATACGCAGTATTTT.

The chain employs TRBV20-1 and TRBJ1-3; D not certain. This CDR3 is built from 17 residues. V gave up 6 bases and J gave up 4 bases, with 25 bases separating them. Germline V gives CDR1 DFQATT, CDR2 SNEGSKA (reference sequence). This chain's CDR3 is CSAVPRTWALGGNTIYF. The CDR3, as DNA: TGCAGTGCCGTCCCCCGGACCTGGGCGTTGGGGGGAAACACCATATATTTT.

This clonotype was detected a few times. The rearrangement joins TRBV3-1 to TRBJ1-1; D ambiguous. V lost 0 bases to trimming and J lost 5 bases, with 13 bases between them. Germline CDR1 and CDR2: LGHDT and YNNKEL (reference sequence). The CDR3 is made up of 15 amino acids. The CDR3 sequence is CASSQDNGVRTEAFF. CDR3 DNA: TGTGCCAGCAGCCAAGATAATGGGGTGAGGACTGAAGCTTTCTTT.

This clonotype appeared many times. The chain joins TRBV7-9 to TRBJ1-1, with TRBD1 matching 9 bases. This CDR3 region has 16 residues. CDR1 is SEHNR and CDR2 is FQNEAQ in the germline V gene (reference sequence). V shed 5 bases, J shed 4 bases, and the junction held 11 bases outside the gene matches. In DNA, the CDR3 is TGTGCCAGCAGCCGAGGGAGGGACAGGGTCGGCACTGAAGCTTTCTTT. It translates to CASSRGRDRVGTEAFF.

The CDR3 loop reads CASSSIGTEQETQYF. CDR3 DNA: TGTGCCAGCAGCTCGATCGGGACGGAACAAGAGACCCAGTACTTC. The chain is built from TRBV7-9 and TRBJ2-5, with D perhaps given as TRBD1 or TRBD2 (5 bases each). Deletions cut 4 bases from V and 2 bases from J, with 14 bases between. The CDR3 extends over 15 amino acids. The germline gives CDR1 SEHNR, CDR2 FQNEAQ (reference sequence).

This clonotype was detected many times. This chain connects TRBV7-2 to TRBJ2-1; D uncertain. Trimming took off 5 bases at V and 7 bases at J, with 9 bases between the two ends. From germline, CDR1 is SGHTA and CDR2 FQGNSA. This CDR3 contains 12 residues. The CDR3 reads CASSRTTNEQFF. CDR3 bases: TGTGCCAGCAGCCGGACGACTAATGAGCAGTTCTTC. The variable domain in full, completed from reference TRBV7-2 and TRBJ2-1, reads GAGVSQSPSNKVTEKGKDVELRCDPISGHTALYWYRQSLGQGLEFLIYFQGNSAPDKSGLPSDRFSAERTGGSVSTLTIQRTQQEDSAVYLCASSRTTNEQFFGPGTRLTVL.

This clonotype was detected many times. The rearrangement links TRBV28 to TRBJ1-5; D possibly corresponds to TRBD1 (6 bases). The V gene lost 3 bases and the J gene lost 0 bases, with 18 bases spanning the gap. This CDR3 has 18 residues. Per germline, CDR1 MDHEN and CDR2 SYDVKM. CDR3 loop: CASSFLRGGIYSNQPQHF. CDR3 coding DNA: TGTGCCAGCAGTTTTTTAAGGGGGGGAATTTATAGCAATCAGCCCCAGCATTTT. Complete variable domain (other parts from reference TRBV28 and TRBJ1-5): DVKVTQSSRYLVKRTGEKVFLECVQDMDHENMFWYRQDPGLGLRLIYFSYDVKMKEKGDIPEGYSVSREKKERFSLILESASTNQTSMYLCASSFLRGGIYSNQPQHFGDGTRLSIL.

The CDR3 loop reads CASSLGREVEQYF. In DNA, the CDR3 is TGTGCCAGCAGCTTAGGAAGGGAAGTTGAGCAGTACTTC. The chain has TRBV7-6 and TRBJ2-7; D unclear. Trimming took off 1 base at V and 7 bases at J, with 11 bases between the two ends. The CDR3 spans 13 residues. CDR1 is SGHVS, CDR2 FNYEAQ, per germline.

The chain joins TRBV12-2 to TRBJ1-1; the table's D call, TRBD1, was not checked against the DNA. TRBV12-2 is a recognized pseudogene. CDR3 length: 15 amino acids. CDR3 nucleotide sequence: TGTGCAAGTCGCTTAGGAGGGGAGATGAACACTGAAGCTTTCTTT. Residues: CASRLGGEMNTEAFF.

Many counts were recorded for this clonotype. The rearrangement joins TRBV4-2 to TRBJ2-7; perhaps TRBD1 as D (6 bases). This CDR3 is built from 15 residues. V lost 3 bases and J 1 base, leaving 13 bases between the germline ends. Germline lookup yields CDR1 LGHNA and CDR2 YNFKEQ. The CDR3, as DNA: TGTGCCAGCAGCCAGGTACAGGGTGGGTCCTACGAGCAGTACTTC. Its translation: CASSQVQGGSYEQYF.

In its sample, this clonotype was seen many times. The chain carries TRBV6-2 or TRBV6-3 and TRBJ2-3; perhaps D is TRBD1 or TRBD2 (5 bases each). Germline CDR1 and CDR2: MNHEY and SVGEGT. Trimming left V 2 bases short and J 4 bases short, with 16 bases between. This CDR3 comprises 16 residues. CDR3 sequence reads: CASSYIEGRRPDTQYF. The CDR3, as DNA: TGTGCCAGCAGTTACATTGAGGGGCGAAGGCCAGATACGCAGTATTTT.

This clonotype was seen many times. The V gene is TRBV28, the J gene TRBJ2-2, with D maybe TRBD1 (6 bases). Trimming pared 4 bases from V and 3 bases from J, leaving 9 bases between. Germline V gives CDR1 MDHEN, CDR2 SYDVKM. The CDR3 is 14 amino acids. This CDR3 reads CASSSGVDTGELFF. DNA of the CDR3: TGTGCCAGCAGTTCAGGGGTGGACACCGGGGAGCTGTTTTTT.

At least ten counts were recorded for this clonotype. This chain links TRBV21-1 with TRBJ1-4; TRBD1 reflects the table's D call only, with no check against the DNA. TRBV21-1 is a pseudogene locus. This CDR3 has 14 residues. The CDR3 DNA sequence: TGTGCCAGCAGCAGGACAGGGGGTACTGAAAAACTGTTTTTT. Protein product: CASSRTGGTEKLFF.

This clonotype was counted many times. The rearrangement joins TRBV4-3 to TRBJ1-3, with D perhaps TRBD1 (6 bases). Deletions cut 1 base from V and 2 bases from J, with 12 bases between. Germline V gives CDR1 LGHNA, CDR2 YSLEER. The CDR3 spans 16 residues. CDR3 DNA sequence: TGCGCCAGCAGCCAAGTTGTTGGGGGGCCTGGAAACACCATATATTTT. Residues: CASSQVVGGPGNTIYF.

This clonotype was seen repeatedly, ten times or more. This chain connects TRBV7-9 to TRBJ2-7; D not resolved. Germline V CDR1 and CDR2: SEHNR, FQNEAQ (reference sequence). Trimming took 4 bases from V and 2 from J, leaving 9 bases between them. The CDR3 sequence is 13 residues long. In DNA, the CDR3 is TGTGCCAGCAGCTCAGACGGAGCCTACGAGCAGTACTTC. Translated: CASSSDGAYEQYF. The full variable domain, completed using reference TRBV7-9 and TRBJ2-7, is DTGVSQNPRHKITKRGQNVTFRCDPISEHNRLYWYRQTLGQGPEFLTYFQNEAQLEKSRLLSDRFSAERPKGSFSTLEIQRTEQGDSAMYLCASSSDGAYEQYFGPGTRLTVT.

In its sample, this clonotype was seen many times. The chain has TRBV5-1 and TRBJ2-3; perhaps D is TRBD1 or TRBD2 (5 bases each). The CDR3 consists of 15 residues. Germline CDR1 SGHRS, CDR2 YFSETQ. Trimming cost V 0 bases and J 2 bases, with 10 bases left between them. CDR3 sequence reads: CASSLVRDDTDTQYF. CDR3 nucleotide sequence: TGCGCCAGCAGCTTGGTCAGGGACGACACAGATACGCAGTATTTT.

This clonotype has a handful of counts. This chain links TRBV4-3 with TRBJ2-2; D assignment may be TRBD1 or TRBD2 (5 bases each). Trimming shortened V by 2 bases and J by 5 bases, and 9 bases separated the two germline ends. Looked up from germline, CDR1 is LGHNA and CDR2 is YSLEER. The CDR3 consists of 14 residues. The CDR3 coding sequence is TGCGCCAGCAGCCAATGGGGGAGTACCGGGGAGCTGTTTTTT. Its translation is CASSQWGSTGELFF.

The J gene is TRBJ2-2, the V gene TRBV2; D not resolved. Looked up from germline, CDR1 is SNHLY and CDR2 is FYNNEI. The CDR3 has 15 amino acids. Trimming shortened V by 6 bases and J by 0 bases, and 11 bases separated the two germline ends. The CDR3 sequence is CASSASFPNTGELFF. The CDR3 nucleotides read TGTGCCAGCAGCGCCTCGTTCCCGAACACCGGGGAGCTGTTTTTT.

The chain is built from TRBV5-6 and TRBJ2-1; either TRBD1 or TRBD2 may fit D (5 bases each). The CDR3 runs 15 residues. Germline assignment: CDR1 SGHDT and CDR2 YYEEEE. Trimming removed 1 base at V and 8 bases at J, with 16 bases between. CDR3 sequence (DNA): TGTGCCAGCAGCTTGAAGGGGTACGACGGGGATGAGCAGTTCTTC. Translated, it gives CASSLKGYDGDEQFF.

This clonotype appeared many times. The J gene is TRBJ2-2, the V gene TRBV5-1, with 14 positions matching TRBD2. This CDR3 has 17 residues. The germline gives CDR1 SGHRS, CDR2 YFSETQ. Germline trimming cut 0 bases from V and 3 bases from J; bases unmatched to any gene: 1. The CDR3, as DNA: TGCGCCAGCAGCTTGGGGGGACTAGCGGGAGACACCGGGGAGCTGTTTTTT. Translating it yields CASSLGGLAGDTGELFF.

In this sample, this clonotype turned up many times. The chain joins TRBV4-3 to TRBJ1-6; the match to TRBD1 covers 7 bases. The germline CDR1 and CDR2 sequences are LGHNA and YSLEER. Germline trimming cut 4 bases from V and 15 bases from J; bases unmatched to any gene: 15. The CDR3 runs 15 residues. The CDR3 loop is CASSLSGDSSLGLHF. DNA of the CDR3: TGCGCCAGCAGCCTCTCGGGGGACAGCTCCCTGGGCCTCCACTTT.

Remarks on this clonotype: Possible read error: a much larger clone is one base away. The conserved phenylalanine or tryptophan is not found at the CDR3 terminus, so this likely reflects a read error. V gene TRBV6-6 combines with J gene TRBJ2-2; D unclear. This CDR3 contains 11 residues. CDR1 and CDR2 from the germline V gene are MNHNY and SVGAGI (reference sequence). V was pared by 7 bases and J by 7 bases, with 7 bases between. The CDR3 protein is CASIRGGELFL. CDR3 sequence (DNA): TGTGCCAGCATTCGCGGCGGGGAGCTGTTTCTT.

This clonotype has ten or more counts. This chain links TRBV20-1 with TRBJ1-3; a possible D gene is TRBD1 (5 bases). Looked up from germline, CDR1 is DFQATT and CDR2 is SNEGSKA (reference sequence). The CDR3 is 15 residues long. The V end was cut by 3 bases, the J end by 0 bases, with 12 bases between. CDR3 in DNA: TGCAGTGCTAGTGGGGCAGCCGACTCTGGAAACACCATATATTTT. Encoded protein: CSASGAADSGNTIYF.